This T cell receptor beta chain was retrieved from a study of vaccination effects on CD4 cells after COVID-19 (dated by TCRdb to between 2020 and 2023). With regard to the full study: Across the study, the median time from the second dose to post-vaccine sampling was 72 days (range 14 to 241). SARS-CoV-2 spike-specific CD4+ TCR repertoires were compared before and after mRNA vaccination in COVID-19 convalescent patients and in infection-naive vaccine recipients. The full study included some 10 COVID-19 convalescent patients and a handful of SARS-CoV-2-naive healthy vaccine recipients. Cultures from other donors in the study were sequenced using the Oncomine TCR Beta short-read assay on an Illumina iSeq 100. What the authors observed across the whole study: Only a small number of convalescent patients were included, and no early post-infection timepoints were available, which limited the study. Among healthy vaccine recipients, nearly all vaccine-induced clones were SARS-CoV-2 mono-reactive, and only 1 of 255 was cross-reactive with common cold coronaviruses. At late post-vaccination timepoints, both infection-induced and vaccine-induced clones showed marked clonal contraction, consistent with waning T cell responses.

Remarks on this clone: This clone's antigen is unknown. No much larger clone exists at a distance of one base, and base qualities are not known.

In the ViraFEST assay, PBMC were stimulated with viral peptide pools, and antigen-specific CD4+ T cell clonotypes were then identified by expansion using TCR sequencing. After 10 days of culture, CD4+ T cells were isolated with the EasySep CD4+ T cell isolation kit. Each participant got two doses of an mRNA SARS-CoV-2 vaccine, either BNT162b2 or mRNA-1273. The absence of prior SARS-CoV-2 infection in healthy vaccine recipients was confirmed by negative nucleocapsid antibodies before and after vaccination. Some 2 million PBMC per well were cultured in IMDM with around 5% human AB serum, 10 IU/ml IL-2 and gentamicin, plus 10 ug/ml peptides. Half of the culture medium was replaced with fresh IL-2-containing medium on days 3 and 7. Unless noted otherwise, every peptide stimulation condition was cultured in triplicate wells. Using Ficoll-Paque Plus gradient centrifugation, PBMC were separated from whole blood and then either used fresh or cryopreserved at -140C. The spike proteins of SARS-CoV-2 and of the common cold coronaviruses HCoV-NL63, HCoV-OC43 and HCoV-229E were spanned by overlapping peptide pools. Genomic DNA was extracted from cultured CD4+ T cells with the QIAamp micro DNA kit.

Spanning cysteine to phenylalanine, the CDR3 consists of 15 amino acids. Left in the record is the CDR3 DNA by itself, 45 bases read in frame from the first base. CDR1 and CDR2 are read off the germline V gene (reference sequence) as LGHDT and YNNKEL. Trimming leaves V shorter by 4 bases and J shorter by 4 bases, with the junction holding 4 bases beyond the gene matches. Library generation was performed with the immunoSEQ multiplex PCR assay. DNA from the cultured, isolated CD4+ T cells was subjected to TCR beta CDR3 sequencing. The original methods were these. The analysis removed non-productive TCR sequences, trimmed reads to the CDR3 region, and retained only CDR3s that were 7 or more amino acids long. The MANAFEST web app was used to identify antigen-specific clonotypes by comparing expansion in peptide wells with expansion in reference cultures. For clones to be considered positive, expansion at FDR<0.05 versus reference and all other wells, an odds ratio above 5, and a frequency above 0.1% in two replicate wells were required. Clonotypes significantly expanded in SARS-CoV-2 spike wells and in at least one common cold coronavirus spike condition were defined as cross-reactive. CDR3 similarity was assessed by Levenshtein distance with the stringdist R package, and unrooted trees were built with ape in R 3.6.1. In its TCRdb copy, this immuneACCESS table keeps in-frame sequences only and misses some clones. Where compared with another copy, unresolved V genes explain less than half of these, and the others have no known cause. The V and J calls and clone size were taken over from that table, and D and trimming were inferred from the DNA. The sample data list tens of thousands of clones, and roughly four fifths of these were observed just once. The ten most abundant clones make up more than 1.3% of the sample.

Source: CD4+ T cells from PBMCs cultured with HCoV-NL63 spike peptides, taken after COVID-19 vaccination. This specimen's cell subset or site label, interpreted: HCoV-NL63 spike overlapping peptide pool stimulation. The chain couples TRBV3-1 (or the pseudogene TRBV3-2) to TRBJ2-1, and TRBD2 matches 10 of the central bases. The origin of this receptor is a human donor who received a COVID-19 vaccine. Some clones in this sample may be carry-over from other donors' samples. The CDR3 protein sequence reads: CASSRTSGVYNEQFF. Read as DNA, the sequence is TGTGCCAGCAGCCGAACTAGCGGGGTATACAATGAGCAGTTCTTC.